A selection of T cell receptor beta chains follows, all from one sample in a study of shared clonotypes between healthy human individuals. Only in-frame clones appear in the TCRdb table, and some are missing; sequencing was by immunoSEQ multiplex PCR. The profile covers more than 2 million clones, with about 95% appearing a single time and about 1.1% taken by the ten largest. Input material: naive CD8+ T cells sorted from blood. These receptors came from a man younger than 35 in good health. Each CDR3 is given with its conserved first and last residue. D genes are given only for firm matches. Clone sizes are given selectively: once, few, many, or a class where the clone is expanded.

V gene,J gene,D gene,clone size,CDR3 DNA,CDR3 protein
TRBV19,TRBJ1-1,.,.,TGTGCCAGTACCCCGCGGGGGCTTAGGTCGGCCTCTGAAGCTTTCTTT,CASTPRGLRSASEAFF
TRBV9,TRBJ1-2,.,.,TGTGCCAGCAGCGGCTACAGCGGGTTCTATGGCTACACCTTC,CASSGYSGFYGYTF
TRBV11-2,TRBJ1-2,TRBD1,.,TGTGCCAGCAGCACCGGGACAGGGCCCTTGGGCTACACCTTC,CASSTGTGPLGYTF
TRBV7-6,TRBJ2-7,TRBD2,.,TGTGCCAGCAGCTTAGGCGGGAGCGCCCAGTACGAGCAGTACTTC,CASSLGGSAQYEQYF
TRBV5-8,TRBJ2-7,.,.,TGTGCCAGCAGCTTTCGCACCTCCTACGAGCAGTACTTC,CASSFRTSYEQYF
TRBV4-3,TRBJ2-3,.,.,TGCGCCAGCAGCCAAGATTCCACAGATACGCAGTATTTT,CASSQDSTDTQYF
TRBV7-9,TRBJ1-2,TRBD1,.,TGTGCCAGCAGCTTAGGAACCGGGACAGGGCCCCGTAACTATGGCTACACCTTC,CASSLGTGTGPRNYGYTF
TRBV9,TRBJ2-3,TRBD2,.,TGTGCCAGCAGAGAGGGACTAGCGGGAGATACGCAGTATTTT,CASREGLAGDTQYF
TRBV5-1,TRBJ2-3,.,.,TGCGCCAGCAGCTTGGGAATAGCGGCAACTTACACAGATACGCAGTATTTT,CASSLGIAATYTDTQYF
TRBV5-1,TRBJ1-4,.,.,TGCGCCAGCAGCTTCGAGACAGGTGCAACTAATGAAAAACTGTTTTTT,CASSFETGATNEKLFF
TRBV11-1,TRBJ2-7,.,.,TGTGCCAGCAGCTTCGGGTCAAACTACGAGCAGTACTTC,CASSFGSNYEQYF
TRBV7-8,TRBJ2-1,.,once,TGTGCCAGCAGCTTAGTTGGAGGGCGGGAGCAGTTCTTC,CASSLVGGREQFF
TRBV6-5,TRBJ1-5,.,.,TGTGCCAGCAGTTATCACAGGGATAGCAATCAGCCCCAGCATTTT,CASSYHRDSNQPQHF
TRBV7-9,TRBJ2-4,.,.,TGTGCCAGCAGCTCGGACACAAACATTCAGTACTTC,CASSSDTNIQYF
TRBV5-1,TRBJ2-3,.,.,TGCGCCAGCAGCAAGGACCGGGACTGGAACACAGATACGCAGTATTTT,CASSKDRDWNTDTQYF
TRBV6-6,TRBJ1-4,TRBD1,.,TGTGCCAGCAGTCCCACGGGGACAGGGGGCGAAAAACTGTTTTTT,CASSPTGTGGEKLFF
TRBV4-1,TRBJ2-7,.,.,TGCGCCAGCAGCCAAGAATCCAGGACTTCCTACGAGCAGTACTTC,CASSQESRTSYEQYF
TRBV7-2,TRBJ2-2,.,few,TGTGCCAGCAGCTTAGCGTCGCGACTGATCACCGGGGAGCTGTTTTTT,CASSLASRLITGELFF
TRBV4-1,TRBJ2-1,.,.,TGCGCCAGCTCGGACATCTCCTACAATGAGCAGTTCTTC,CASSDISYNEQFF
TRBV10-3,TRBJ2-5,.,.,TGTGCCATCAGTAACGCTCTGGAGACCCAGTACTTC,CAISNALETQYF
TRBV4-3,TRBJ1-2,.,.,TGCGCCAGCAGCCAAGATAGGGGGACGTTTAACTATGGCTACACCTTC,CASSQDRGTFNYGYTF
TRBV27,TRBJ1-3,.,once,TGTGCCAGCAGTCCAACCAGGGGAACTGGAAACACCATATATTTT,CASSPTRGTGNTIYF
TRBV15,TRBJ2-3,TRBD2,.,TGTGCCACCAGCAGAGATGGGGCGGGAGGGGGCACAGATACGCAGTATTTT,CATSRDGAGGGTDTQYF
TRBV5-8,TRBJ1-2,TRBD1,.,TGTGCCAGCAGTCCGGGACAGGGGTTAGACTATGGCTACACCTTC,CASSPGQGLDYGYTF
TRBV10-3,TRBJ2-5,TRBD1,.,TGTGCCATCAGTGGACAGGGTGGCGAGACCCAGTACTTC,CAISGQGGETQYF
TRBV4-3,TRBJ1-5,TRBD1,.,TGCGCCAGCAGCCAAGACTTGGCGGACAGGGAACTTAATCAGCCCCAGCATTTT,CASSQDLADRELNQPQHF
TRBV28,TRBJ1-6,TRBD1,.,TGTGCCAGCACCCTGACAGGGAAGGATTCACCCCTCCACTTT,CASTLTGKDSPLHF
TRBV5-1,TRBJ2-4,.,.,TGCGCCAGCAGCTTAGGGATGGGTTACGAGGCCAAAAACATTCAGTACTTC,CASSLGMGYEAKNIQYF
TRBV4-1,TRBJ2-3,TRBD2,.,TGCGCCAGCAGCCTTCAAATAGCGGGAGGGCCCGATACGCAGTATTTT,CASSLQIAGGPDTQYF
TRBV27,TRBJ1-5,.,.,TGTGCCAGCAAGGGCCCCGGGCAGCCCCAGCATTTT,CASKGPGQPQHF
TRBV14,TRBJ2-5,.,.,TGTGCCAGCAGCCAAGATCGTGAGGGGACCCAGTACTTC,CASSQDREGTQYF
TRBV28,TRBJ1-2,.,.,TGTGCCAGCAGTTTCGCCGGGGAAGGAGGCTATGGCTACACCTTC,CASSFAGEGGYGYTF
TRBV7-9,TRBJ1-4,TRBD1,.,TGTGCCAGCAGCGACCCCGGGGACAGGGCCCTTGAACTGTTTTTT,CASSDPGDRALELFF
TRBV9,TRBJ1-1,.,.,TGTGCCAGCAGCGAACAGGGCTTGGGGACTGAAGCTTTCTTT,CASSEQGLGTEAFF
TRBV30,TRBJ1-1,.,few,TGTGCCTGGAGTGTAGCCAGAAAAGCTTTGAACACTGAAGCTTTCTTT,CAWSVARKALNTEAFF
TRBV27,TRBJ2-3,TRBD2,.,TGTGCCAGCAGTTTATCGGTCCTAGCGGGGGGGAGCCCATGGAGCACAGATACGCAGTATTTT,CASSLSVLAGGSPWSTDTQYF
TRBV9,TRBJ1-3,.,.,TGTGCCAGCAGCCCCTACGGACTCGCTTCGACTGGAAACACCATATATTTT,CASSPYGLASTGNTIYF
TRBV2,TRBJ2-1,.,.,TGTGCCAGCGGTTGGAATGAGCAGTTCTTC,CASGWNEQFF
TRBV4-1,TRBJ2-7,.,.,TGCGCCAGCAGCCAAGTTGGTAACTCCTACGAGCAGTACTTC,CASSQVGNSYEQYF
TRBV27,TRBJ1-2,TRBD1,.,TGTGCCAGCAGGCCAAGGACAGGGGCAGACGGCTACACCTTC,CASRPRTGADGYTF
TRBV29-1,TRBJ2-6,.,.,TGCAGCGTATCCTCTGGGGCCAACGTCCTGACTTTC,CSVSSGANVLTF
TRBV5-1,TRBJ2-3,TRBD1,once,TGCGCCAGCAGCTTGCTTCCCCCAGGGGGAACCACAGATACGCAGTATTTT,CASSLLPPGGTTDTQYF